Below, 3 T cell receptor beta chains from the same sample are listed, as sequenced in a study of T-cell memory formation after mild COVID-19 (dated by TCRdb to the early 2020s). Library generation was performed with 5' RACE. The sample was run on an Illumina NovaSeq 6000. TCRdb reprocessing: public reads trimmed at Q25 with fastp, clones called with MiXCR, in-frame beta chains kept. Every distinct CDR3 protein forms one entry, paired with its most common genes and DNA. The sample contains approximately 450,000 distinct CDR3 sequences, about 20% of them found a single time. In total, the top ten clones hold 10% to 15% of the sample. Sequencing was carried out using PBMCs or a T cell subset sorted from them (not recorded which). The receptors were gathered from an adult woman who had mild COVID-19 (a few samples of this study predate the infection). The sample titles of this study are shuffled in the database, so cell type and time point are left out; the donor was told from shared clones.

The chain couples TRBV15 to TRBJ2-5, with 12 bases lining up with TRBD2. V lost 4 bases and J lost 5; bases outside the gene matches: 14. The CDR3 totals 18 residues. CDR1 LNHNV and CDR2 YYDKDF come from the germline V gene (reference sequence). CDR3: CATSKPGLAGIGQETQYF. The CDR3 nucleotides are TGTGCCACCAGCAAGCCAGGACTAGCGGGGATTGGTCAGGAGACCCAGTACTTC.

In the case of this clonotype: One end of the junction fails to match germline, which may point to a read error. The rearrangement links TRBV20-1 to TRBJ2-1; 7 nucleotides line up with TRBD2. From germline, CDR1 is DFQATT and CDR2 SNEGSKA (reference sequence). CDR3 length equals 12 residues. CDR3 in amino acids: CRASGSYNEQFF. The CDR3 DNA sequence: TGCAGGGCTAGCGGCTCCTACAATGAGCAGTTCTTC.

The rearrangement joins TRBV12-3 or TRBV12-4 to TRBJ2-3, with 7 bases lining up with TRBD2. The CDR3 sequence is 15 residues long. J gave up 4 bases and V 10 bases, and 14 bases lay outside the gene matches. The CDR3 coding sequence is TGTGCCACTACCCCAATCGGCGGGAGCCCAGATACGCAGTATTTT. This encodes CATTPIGGSPDTQYF.